The clone carrying this T cell receptor (beta chain) appeared a single time. Its antigen remains unknown. Using immunoSEQ multiplex PCR, the repertoire was profiled, and TCRdb retains in-frame clones only, with some absent. The sample shows fewer than 250,000 clones, more than 70% of them seen only once. CDR1 SGDLS and CDR2 YYNGEE come from the germline V gene. CDR3 length: 14 amino acids. V was pared by 4 bases and J by 4 bases, with 14 bases between. The data are from a study of cytomegalovirus exposure and HLA in healthy donors. Study-level results: First-cohort TCR clusters were later found to tend to co-occur in the 120 validation repertoires. It was 150 to 200 TCR beta chains that were listed as cytomegalovirus-associated.

This TCR came from a woman aged 18 to 35 in good health and CMV-seronegative. The specimen sequenced was PBMCs. The chain has TRBV9 and TRBJ2-5; maybe TRBD2 (7 bases). The CDR3 reads CASSPGGGGETQYF. Written as DNA, the CDR3 is TGTGCCAGCAGCCCTGGGGGAGGGGGAGAGACCCAGTACTTC.